This passage covers 5 T cell receptor beta chains from one sample sequenced in a study of vaccination and CD4 T cells after COVID-19. TCRdb re-derived calls from the PCR reads in MiXCR, one entry per CDR3 protein. The repertoire consists of about 22,000 distinct CDR3 sequences, with around 57% occurring once and the leading ten covering just under 1%. This sample comprised CD4+ T cells from blood, obtained before SARS-CoV-2 vaccination. These receptors were collected from a human donor who had recovered from COVID-19.

The chain combines TRBV11-1 with TRBJ1-1, with a tentative D call TRBD1 (5 bases). Trimming removed 5 bases from V and 2 bases from J, with 15 bases in between. CDR1 is SGHAT, CDR2 FQDESV, per germline (reference sequence). The CDR3 loop spans 15 amino acids. Here the CDR3 reads CASSRTLGGNTEAFF. Here the CDR3 DNA reads TGTGCCAGCAGCCGGACATTGGGGGGAAACACTGAAGCTTTCTTT.

This chain connects TRBV20-1 to TRBJ2-1, with 7 bases lining up with TRBD1. This CDR3 contains 13 residues. Germline-derived CDR1 and CDR2 are DFQATT and SNEGSKA (reference sequence). J lost 4 bases, V lost 3 bases, and 3 bases had no gene match. CDR3 coding DNA: TGCAGTGCTAGCCCGGGACAGTACAATGAGCAGTTCTTC. The encoded protein is CSASPGQYNEQFF.

This clonotype has only a few counts. The chain has TRBV19 and TRBJ1-5; D may be TRBD1 (5 bases). CDR3 length: 19 amino acids. In germline, CDR1 is LNHDA, CDR2 SQIVND (reference sequence). V lost 1 base and J lost 4, with 23 bases in between. The CDR3, as DNA: TGTGCCAGTAGTATAGTCCTTTTCTCAGGGAGAGAACGGAATCAGCCCCAGCATTTT. It codes for CASSIVLFSGRERNQPQHF. The variable domain in full, completed from reference TRBV19 and TRBJ1-5, reads DGGITQSPKYLFRKEGQNVTLSCEQNLNHDAMYWYRQDPGQGLRLIYYSQIVNDFQKGDIAEGYSVSREKKESFPLTVTSAQKNPTAFYLCASSIVLFSGRERNQPQHFGDGTRLSIL.

V is TRBV7-3 and J is TRBJ2-6; 7 bases map to TRBD1. CDR3 length equals 16 residues. V trimming: 5 bases; J trimming: 4 bases; junction bases outside the gene matches: 8. CDR1 SGHTA and CDR2 FQGTGA come from the germline V gene. CDR3 sequence (DNA): TGTGCCAGCAGCGCCTCAGGGGGTTCCGGGGCCAACGTCCTGACTTTC. Amino acid sequence: CASSASGGSGANVLTF.

The rearrangement joins TRBV28 to TRBJ2-5; the D is unclear. The V end was cut by 4 bases, the J end by 5 bases, with 17 bases between. CDR1 is MDHEN and CDR2 is SYDVKM in the germline V gene. This CDR3 region has 15 residues. CDR3 nucleotide sequence: TGTGCCAGCAGTTCTACGGTGGGCCCTGGGGAGACCCAGTACTTC. Its translation is CASSSTVGPGETQYF.